Each of the 22 T cell receptor beta chains below was sequenced from the same sample in a study of identical twins (dated by TCRdb to about 2016). Library generation was performed with 5' RACE. The sample was run on an Illumina HiSeq 2000. TCRdb redid the processing of the public reads, applying fastp at Q25 and MiXCR, and retained in-frame beta chains. Each entry is one CDR3 protein sequence, shown with its most common DNA and genes. The sample data list under 350,000 distinct CDR3 sequences, and less than 9.5% of these were observed just once. 6% to 8.5% of the sample lies in the top ten. Separately, the same data were catalogued under a study of yellow fever vaccine responses in identical twins.

Source material: CD8+ T cells sorted from blood. These receptors were collected from a woman aged 18-29 years in good health.

This clonotype showed up many times. The chain has TRBV2 and TRBJ2-7, with D unresolved. Trimming pared 0 bases from V and 3 bases from J, leaving 18 bases between. CDR3 size: 17 residues. Germline V CDR1 and CDR2: SNHLY, FYNNEI. CDR3 nucleotides: TGTGCCAGCAGTGAAGCGCCAGGACGGAGCAATTTCTACGAGCAGTACTTC. Its protein product is CASSEAPGRSNFYEQYF.

A few counts support this clonotype. The J gene is TRBJ2-3, the V gene TRBV7-6, with D possibly TRBD2 on 5 matching bases. V was cut by 1 base and J by 0 bases, with 14 bases left in between. CDR3 length: 17 residues. The V gene's germline CDR1 is SGHVS and CDR2 FNYEAQ. As DNA, the CDR3 is TGTGCCAGCAGCTTAGACCTAATAGCGTCTAGCACAGATACGCAGTATTTT. It encodes CASSLDLIASSTDTQYF.

The chain recombines TRBV4-3 with TRBJ2-7; no definite D call. CDR3 length equals 15 residues. The V and J ends lost 0 bases and 0 bases respectively, with 9 bases between them. CDR1 is LGHNA and CDR2 is YSLEER in the germline V gene. The CDR3 here is CASSQDRRSSYEQYF. The DNA of the CDR3 is TGCGCCAGCAGCCAAGACAGGCGGAGCTCCTACGAGCAGTACTTC.

CDR3 region: CASTSEGGEQFF. CDR3 bases: TGTGCCAGCACAAGCGAGGGGGGGGAGCAGTTCTTC. The chain is built from TRBV7-8 and TRBJ2-1, with D tentatively TRBD2 (7 bases). From germline, CDR1 is SGHVS and CDR2 FQNEAQ. The CDR3 runs to 12 residues. Trimming left V 7 bases short and J 10 bases short, with 14 bases between.

The chain couples TRBV13 to TRBJ1-6; 9 bases agree with TRBD1. The CDR3 covers 14 residues. CDR1 and CDR2 from the germline V gene are PRHDT and FYEKMQ (reference sequence). Trimming took 5 bases from V and 9 from J; bases not matched to a gene: 5. CDR3 in DNA: TGTGCCAGCAGCGAACAGGGGGCTGGTTCACCCCTCCACTTT. This gives the protein CASSEQGAGSPLHF.

The sample holds a few counts of this clonotype. The rearrangement uses TRBV6-4 and TRBJ2-2; D is perhaps TRBD1 (5 bases). Germline V lookup: CDR1 MRHNA, CDR2 SNTAGT. The CDR3 contains 17 residues. Trimming shortened V by 2 bases and J by 2 bases, and 15 bases separated the two germline ends. In nucleotides, the CDR3 is TGTGCCAGCAGTGACGGAAGGGGTGCACCTAACACCGGGGAGCTGTTTTTT. It encodes CASSDGRGAPNTGELFF.

The V gene is TRBV27, the J gene TRBJ2-5; no reliable D call. Germline V gene sequence: CDR1 MNHEY, CDR2 SMNVEV (reference sequence). CDR3 size: 12 residues. V gave up 5 bases and J gave up 3 bases, with 7 bases separating them. For the CDR3, the DNA is TGTGCCAGCAGTCCTCACAAAGAGACCCAGTACTTC. This translates into CASSPHKETQYF.

This clonotype was detected only a few times. The gene calls are TRBV19 and TRBJ1-5, with D unresolved. The V gene lost 7 bases and the J gene lost 2 bases, with 9 bases spanning the gap. The germline CDR1 and CDR2 sequences are LNHDA and SQIVND (reference sequence). CDR3 length: 13 amino acids. CDR3 in amino acids: CASTGVGNQPQHF. The CDR3, as DNA: TGTGCCAGTACTGGGGTAGGCAATCAGCCCCAGCATTTT.

This clonotype was detected a few times. The chain links TRBV12-3 or TRBV12-4 to TRBJ2-2; TRBD1 agrees at 8 bases. The V segment lost 11 bases and the J segment 7 bases; nucleotides outside the gene matches: 6. The CDR3 is made up of 12 amino acids. The CDR3: CAGGQGRGELFF. In DNA form, the CDR3 reads TGTGCCGGAGGACAGGGACGCGGGGAGCTGTTTTTT.

This clonotype showed up many times. The rearrangement joins TRBV6-6 to TRBJ2-3, with TRBD1 as a possible D gene (6 bases). This CDR3 spans 13 amino acids. Trimming pared 5 bases from V and 2 bases from J, leaving 8 bases between. Germline CDR1 and CDR2: MNHNY and SVGAGI (reference sequence). The CDR3 coding sequence is TGTGCCAGCAGTACAGGGAACACAGATACGCAGTATTTT. Its protein is CASSTGNTDTQYF.

This clonotype came up a few times. The chain couples TRBV7-6 to TRBJ1-6; tentatively, D is TRBD1 (5 bases). V was shortened by 0 bases and J by 14 bases, with 11 bases between the two germline ends. Germline CDR1 SGHVS, CDR2 FNYEAQ. The CDR3 sequence is 13 residues long. For the CDR3, the DNA is TGTGCCAGCAGCTTAGCGCACGGGGCTTCCCTCCACTTT. It is translated as CASSLAHGASLHF.

A few counts support this clonotype. This chain links TRBV20-1 with TRBJ2-3; D unclear. This CDR3 is 14 amino acids long. In germline, CDR1 is DFQATT, CDR2 SNEGSKA (reference sequence). The V end lost 1 base, the J end lost 0 bases, and 8 bases lay between the germline ends. CDR3 sequence (DNA): TGCAGTGCTAGAGCCCCAGTTAGCACAGATACGCAGTATTTT. Its protein is CSARAPVSTDTQYF.

This clonotype was seen a handful of times. The CDR3 region has the DNA TGTGCCAGCAGCGGGATTACAGGGGGCGCGGAGACCCAGTACTTC. This encodes CASSGITGGAETQYF. This sequence joins TRBV27 and TRBJ2-5; 9 bases are shared with TRBD1. Unmatched junction bases numbered 10, after V lost 6 bases and J lost 5 bases. Germline V gives CDR1 MNHEY, CDR2 SMNVEV (reference sequence). This CDR3 spans 15 amino acids.

A few counts support this clonotype. V is TRBV3-1 and J is TRBJ1-3; unclear D gene. The CDR3 has 16 residues. V lost 0 bases and J lost 0, with 9 bases in between. Looked up from germline, CDR1 is LGHDT and CDR2 is YNNKEL (reference sequence). The CDR3: CASSQDSEHSGNTIYF. The CDR3 DNA follows: TGTGCCAGCAGCCAAGATTCCGAGCACTCTGGAAACACCATATATTTT.

The chain's CDR3 is CASSHRDRATEAFF. CDR3 bases: TGTGCCAGCAGCCACCGGGACAGGGCGACTGAAGCTTTCTTT. The V gene is TRBV7-9, the J gene TRBJ1-1, with 9 positions matching TRBD1. Germline-derived CDR1 and CDR2 are SEHNR and FQNEAQ (reference sequence). This CDR3 is built from 14 residues. J lost 5 bases, V lost 5 bases, and 6 bases had no gene match.

This clonotype has more than one count but fewer than ten. Here the CDR3 reads CSARDGASGNYEQYF. CDR3 DNA sequence: TGCAGTGCTAGAGATGGGGCTAGCGGCAACTACGAGCAGTACTTC. V usage is TRBV20-1 and J usage is TRBJ2-7; TRBD2 agrees at 7 bases. Looked up from germline, CDR1 is DFQATT and CDR2 is SNEGSKA (reference sequence). The CDR3 runs to 15 residues. With 0 bases clipped from V and 3 bases from J, the junction kept 8 bases outside the gene matches.

The J gene is TRBJ2-3, the V gene TRBV2; the D is unclear. This CDR3 region has 12 residues. The germline V and J ends were trimmed by 7 bases and 5 bases, with 10 bases remaining between them. The germline V gene has CDR1 SNHLY and CDR2 FYNNEI. The CDR3 DNA is TGTGCCAGCAACGGCGCTAGAGATACGCAGTATTTT. Its protein is CASNGARDTQYF.

Many counts were recorded for this clonotype. The CDR3 sequence: CASSRLAGPGELFF. Written as DNA, the CDR3 is TGTGCCAGCAGCCGACTAGCGGGGCCCGGGGAGCTGTTTTTT. The gene calls are TRBV7-9 and TRBJ2-2, with TRBD2 identical over 11 bases. Germline values: CDR1 SEHNR, CDR2 FQNEAQ (reference sequence). This CDR3 comprises 14 residues. Unmatched junction bases numbered 2, after V lost 5 bases and J lost 6 bases.

Ten or more counts support this clonotype. The J gene is TRBJ1-2, the V gene TRBV29-1, with a possible D match to TRBD1 (5 bases). Germline V lookup: CDR1 SQVTM, CDR2 ANQGSEA. This CDR3 has 11 residues. V gave up 5 bases and J gave up 7 bases, with 11 bases separating them. The CDR3 coding sequence is TGCAGCGTTTTTGGACACCTTGGCTACACCTTC. This gives the protein CSVFGHLGYTF.

The chain links TRBV27 to TRBJ2-7; D unclear. The V and J ends lost 3 bases and 2 bases respectively, with 11 bases between them. The CDR3 has 14 residues. CDR1 and CDR2 (germline): MNHEY, SMNVEV (reference sequence). The CDR3 nucleotides read TGTGCCAGCAGTTTTACCGCCAGTACCTACGAGCAGTACTTC. Its translation: CASSFTASTYEQYF.

This clonotype was observed a handful of times. CDR3 in amino acids: CSARGGAGVLSYEQYF. DNA for the CDR3: TGCAGTGCTAGAGGTGGTGCGGGAGTCCTCTCCTACGAGCAGTACTTC. This sequence joins TRBV20-1 and TRBJ2-7; 7 nucleotides align to TRBD2. The CDR3 is made up of 16 amino acids. Trimming took 1 base from V and 0 from J; bases not matched to a gene: 9. The germline gives CDR1 DFQATT, CDR2 SNEGSKA (reference sequence).

This clonotype has a handful of counts. The gene calls are TRBV12-3 or TRBV12-4 and TRBJ2-6, with unresolved D. The CDR3 has 13 residues. V was pared by 7 bases and J by 0 bases, with 4 bases between. This CDR3 is CASKSSGANVLTF. CDR3 in DNA: TGTGCCAGCAAGAGCTCTGGGGCCAACGTCCTGACTTTC.